Listed below are T cell receptor beta chains from one sample, sequenced in a study of T-cell reconstitution after alpha-beta-depleted transplantation in children. TCRdb reprocessed the PCR reads via MiXCR and lists one record per CDR3 protein. Altogether a few hundred thousand distinct CDR3 sequences are present, around 25% being singletons, with the ten largest covering 11%. The specimen comprised PBMCs, mostly from graft donor cells, sampled 180 days after TCRalphabeta/CD19-depleted stem cell transplant. These receptors all stem from a male patient aged 5 to 17 who had a stem cell transplant for acute lymphoblastic leukemia, so the T cells may come from the graft donor. Each CDR3 is given with its conserved first and last residue. The D gene is left open where the match is weak. Rows may omit the clone size; those that give it use once, few, many or a size class.

clone_size: few; d_call: TRBD2; v_call: TRBV9; j_call: TRBJ2-2; cdr3_aa: CASSVGDYPFTGELFF; cdr3_nt: TGTGCCAGCAGCGTGGGGGACTACCCGTTCACCGGGGAGCTGTTTTTT
clone_size: large; d_call: NA; v_call: TRBV20-1; j_call: TRBJ1-2; cdr3_aa: CSASQGIMDSYGYTF; cdr3_nt: TGCAGTGCTAGCCAGGGAATTATGGATTCTTATGGCTACACCTTC
clone_size: few; d_call: NA; v_call: TRBV5-6; j_call: TRBJ2-1; cdr3_aa: CASSLIYRGGGNEQFF; cdr3_nt: TGTGCCAGCAGCTTGATATACAGGGGAGGTGGCAATGAGCAGTTCTTC
clone_size: few; d_call: NA; v_call: TRBV5-1; j_call: TRBJ2-5; cdr3_aa: CASRRWGSQYF; cdr3_nt: TGCGCCAGCAGGCGTTGGGGTTCCCAGTACTTC
clone_size: NA; d_call: NA; v_call: TRBV20-1; j_call: TRBJ2-7; cdr3_aa: CSANYREPLKYF; cdr3_nt: TGCAGTGCTAACTACAGGGAACCCCTTAAGTACTTC
clone_size: NA; d_call: NA; v_call: TRBV5-1; j_call: TRBJ1-1; cdr3_aa: CASSSRDLERTEAFF; cdr3_nt: TGCGCCAGCAGCTCCCGGGACCTGGAACGCACTGAAGCTTTCTTT
clone_size: NA; d_call: TRBD1; v_call: TRBV27; j_call: TRBJ2-3; cdr3_aa: CASRGQTSTDTQYF; cdr3_nt: TGTGCCAGCAGGGGACAGACTAGCACAGATACGCAGTATTTT
clone_size: many; d_call: NA; v_call: TRBV29-1; j_call: TRBJ2-5; cdr3_aa: CSVWGGWETQYF; cdr3_nt: TGCAGCGTTTGGGGCGGGTGGGAGACCCAGTACTTC
clone_size: few; d_call: NA; v_call: TRBV5-1; j_call: TRBJ1-2; cdr3_aa: CASSPGLPWGYTF; cdr3_nt: TGCGCCAGCAGCCCGGGACTGCCGTGGGGCTACACCTTC
clone_size: NA; d_call: TRBD1; v_call: TRBV29-1; j_call: TRBJ2-3; cdr3_aa: CSVVPGGTDTQYF; cdr3_nt: TGCAGCGTTGTTCCAGGGGGTACAGATACGCAGTATTTT
clone_size: few; d_call: TRBD2; v_call: TRBV20-1; j_call: TRBJ2-1; cdr3_aa: CSALGDSKYTSGIYNEQFF; cdr3_nt: TGCAGTGCTTTGGGGGATTCTAAATATACTAGCGGGATCTACAATGAGCAGTTCTTC
clone_size: few; d_call: TRBD2; v_call: TRBV5-1; j_call: TRBJ2-3; cdr3_aa: CASSGGTSGSRSDTQYF; cdr3_nt: TGCGCCAGCAGTGGCGGGACTAGCGGGAGTCGGTCAGATACGCAGTATTTT
clone_size: few; d_call: NA; v_call: TRBV7-3; j_call: TRBJ2-1; cdr3_aa: CASSLTFRDNEQFF; cdr3_nt: TGTGCCAGCAGCTTAACGTTTAGGGACAATGAGCAGTTCTTC